The 26 T cell receptor beta chains reported below all come from one sample, sequenced in a study of shared clonotypes between healthy human individuals. Using immunoSEQ multiplex PCR, the repertoire was profiled, and TCRdb retains in-frame clones only, with some absent. The profile shows 2 million to 2.5 million clones, approximately 96% of them singletons. The sequencing input was naive CD4+ T cells sorted from blood. Subset of the sample: CD45RA+ positively selected. These receptors were taken from a man between 18 and 35 years old in good health.

The chain links TRBV30 to TRBJ2-3; D gene unclear. This CDR3 has 12 amino acids. Germline values: CDR1 GTSNPN, CDR2 SVGIG (reference sequence). V lost 3 bases, J lost 9 bases, and 13 bases lay in between. CDR3 sequence: CAWSEQGPTQYF. The CDR3 DNA sequence: TGTGCCTGGAGCGAACAAGGGCCGACGCAGTATTTT.

The V and J genes are TRBV10-2 and TRBJ1-1; D is uncertain. Trimming took 6 bases from V and 7 from J, leaving 12 bases between them. The CDR3 runs 12 residues. Germline assignment: CDR1 WSHSY and CDR2 SAAADI. CDR3 in amino acids: CASRGSANEAFF. The CDR3 DNA sequence: TGCGCCAGCAGGGGGAGCGCGAATGAAGCTTTCTTT.

V is TRBV6-1 and J is TRBJ2-3; 8 nucleotides line up with TRBD1. CDR3 length equals 15 residues. V trimming: 4 bases; J trimming: 2 bases; junction bases outside the gene matches: 5. Germline CDR1 and CDR2: MNHNS and SASEGT. CDR3 region: CASSGAGQATDTQYF. The CDR3, as DNA: TGTGCCAGCAGTGGGGCGGGACAGGCCACAGATACGCAGTATTTT.

The V call is TRBV7-8, the J call TRBJ1-1; 11 bases agree with TRBD1. Germline CDR1 reads SGHVS; CDR2 reads FQNEAQ. CDR3 length equals 15 residues. With 0 bases clipped from V and 7 bases from J, the junction kept 4 bases outside the gene matches. This CDR3 is CASSLAGQGVGEAFF. Here the CDR3 DNA reads TGTGCCAGCAGCTTAGCGGGACAGGGGGTTGGTGAAGCTTTCTTT. Full variable domain (missing parts from reference TRBV7-8 and TRBJ1-1): GAGVSQSPRYKVAKRGQDVALRCDPISGHVSLFWYQQALGQGPEFLTYFQNEAQLDKSGLPSDRFFAERPEGSVSTLKIQRTQQEDSAVYLCASSLAGQGVGEAFFGQGTRLTVV.

The CDR3 sequence is CATTSGNTIYF. The CDR3 nucleotides are TGTGCCACCACCTCTGGAAACACCATATATTTT. This chain uses TRBV6-1 with TRBJ1-3; D not certain. Germline CDR1 reads MNHNS; CDR2 reads SASEGT. The CDR3 loop spans 11 amino acids. Trimming stripped 10 bases from V and 0 bases from J, with 4 bases between.

Comment on this clone: The germline gene is not matched at one end of the junction; a read error may be the cause. This rearrangement joins TRBV6-5 to TRBJ2-7; D gene unclear. This CDR3 is built from 13 residues. Germline CDR1 reads MNHEY; CDR2 reads SVGAGI. The CDR3 loop reads CAGSSFEVYEQYF. The DNA for the CDR3 is TGTGCCGGCAGCTCGTTTGAAGTCTACGAGCAGTACTTC.

The genes are TRBV19 and TRBJ1-5, with 8 bases matching TRBD1. Trimming removed 7 bases from V and 9 bases from J; junction bases left unmatched: 11. This CDR3 is 14 amino acids long. Germline V lookup: CDR1 LNHDA, CDR2 SQIVND (reference sequence). CDR3: CASTLTGAFGPQHF. Here the CDR3 DNA reads TGTGCCAGTACCTTGACAGGGGCTTTCGGGCCCCAGCATTTT.

Notes on this clone: At the DNA level, this CDR3 is encoded by other sequences in the same sample as well. This chain connects TRBV7-8 to TRBJ2-7; TRBD2 is a possible D gene (5 bases). Germline CDR1 reads SGHVS; CDR2 reads FQNEAQ. Between the trimmed V and J ends, which lost 1 base and 1 base, there was a span of 8 bases. CDR3 length: 14 amino acids. DNA of the CDR3: TGTGCCAGCAGCTTAGGGACGGGGTCCTACGAGCAGTACTTC. Encoded protein: CASSLGTGSYEQYF. Complete variable domain (other parts from reference TRBV7-8 and TRBJ2-7): GAGVSQSPRYKVAKRGQDVALRCDPISGHVSLFWYQQALGQGPEFLTYFQNEAQLDKSGLPSDRFFAERPEGSVSTLKIQRTQQEDSAVYLCASSLGTGSYEQYFGPGTRLTVT.

V and J are TRBV29-1 and TRBJ1-1, with a weak D call TRBD1 (6 bases). V was clipped by 4 bases and J by 0 bases, with 12 bases between them. The germline V gene encodes CDR1 SQVTM and CDR2 ANQGSEA. The CDR3 contains 14 residues. This CDR3 is CSVVRGHLNTEAFF. The CDR3, as DNA: TGCAGCGTTGTCAGGGGCCACCTGAACACTGAAGCTTTCTTT.

V and J are TRBV30 and TRBJ1-6; a weak D match, TRBD1 (5 bases). V was shortened by 3 bases and J by 0 bases, with 15 bases between the two germline ends. The CDR3 length is 17 residues. Germline CDR1 and CDR2: GTSNPN and SVGIG (reference sequence). The CDR3 loop is CAWSRVKMSSYNSPLHF. Here the CDR3 DNA reads TGTGCCTGGAGCAGGGTCAAGATGAGCTCCTATAATTCACCCCTCCACTTT.

The chain links TRBV5-4 to TRBJ2-5, with a tentative D call TRBD2 (5 bases). V gave up 2 bases and J gave up 7 bases, with 15 bases separating them. Germline CDR1 is SGHNT and CDR2 is YYREEE (reference sequence). This CDR3 contains 14 residues. CDR3 DNA: TGTGCCAGCAGCTTAGGTTCCGAGGGTGGGACCCAGTACTTC. It codes for CASSLGSEGGTQYF.

This clone was counted once. The V call is TRBV6-5, the J call TRBJ1-2; TRBD1 is a possible D gene (6 bases). Germline values: CDR1 MNHEY, CDR2 SVGAGI. V gave up 3 bases and J gave up 8 bases, with 16 bases separating them. This CDR3 comprises 14 residues. The CDR3 sequence is CASSYRGRGSGYTF. In DNA form, the CDR3 reads TGTGCCAGCAGTTATCGTGGCAGGGGATCGGGCTACACCTTC.

The gene calls are TRBV30 and TRBJ1-4; D unresolved. The CDR3 is 16 amino acids. Per germline, CDR1 GTSNPN and CDR2 SVGIG (reference sequence). The V end was cut by 2 bases, the J end by 0 bases, with 13 bases between. Here the CDR3 DNA reads TGTGCCTGGAGTATCGGGGTCCAAGCAACTAATGAAAAACTGTTTTTT. The encoded protein is CAWSIGVQATNEKLFF.

This clone has only one observation. The chain links TRBV19 to TRBJ2-7; 9 nucleotides match TRBD1. V was pared by 3 bases and J by 6 bases, with 9 bases of the junction left unmatched. The CDR3 runs 15 residues. CDR1 and CDR2 from the germline V gene are LNHDA and SQIVND (reference sequence). In DNA, the CDR3 is TGTGCCAGTAGTATCGGAGGACAGGGGCCTCGCGAGCAGTACTTC. Translation gives CASSIGGQGPREQYF. The complete variable domain, with remaining parts taken from reference TRBV19 and TRBJ2-7, reads DGGITQSPKYLFRKEGQNVTLSCEQNLNHDAMYWYRQDPGQGLRLIYYSQIVNDFQKGDIAEGYSVSREKKESFPLTVTSAQKNPTAFYLCASSIGGQGPREQYFGPGTRLTVT.

In this sample, this clone turned up once. The rearrangement uses TRBV30 and TRBJ1-2; 9 bases are shared with TRBD1. Trimming at V came to 2 bases and at J to 4 bases, leaving 17 bases not matched to a gene. The V gene's germline CDR1 is GTSNPN and CDR2 SVGIG (reference sequence). The CDR3 extends over 18 amino acids. The CDR3 spells CAWSFFRVTGGSVYGYTF. CDR3 bases: TGTGCCTGGAGTTTCTTTAGGGTCACAGGGGGCAGCGTCTATGGCTACACCTTC.

The chain has TRBV29-1 and TRBJ2-1, with D maybe TRBD1 (5 bases). Trimming shortened V by 6 bases and J by 0 bases, and 12 bases separated the two germline ends. CDR1 is SQVTM and CDR2 is ANQGSEA in the germline V gene. The CDR3 contains 14 residues. The CDR3 here is CSVPGIRSYNEQFF. DNA of the CDR3: TGCAGCGTCCCAGGGATACGCTCCTACAATGAGCAGTTCTTC.

The chain is built from TRBV2 and TRBJ1-2; 7 bases agree with TRBD1. Losses at the gene ends were 6 bases for V and 6 bases for J; bases not matched to a gene: 10. The CDR3 covers 14 residues. Germline CDR1 and CDR2: SNHLY and FYNNEI. In DNA form, the CDR3 reads TGTGCCAGCAGGCGGGACAGCCTGGGTGATGGCTACACCTTC. Protein sequence: CASRRDSLGDGYTF.

Details on this clone: Other DNA sequences in the sample encode the same CDR3. V and J are TRBV6-6 and TRBJ1-4; 10 bases map to TRBD1. V dropped 2 bases and J dropped 5; count of bases not matched to a gene: 2. Germline-derived CDR1 and CDR2 are MNHNY and SVGAGI (reference sequence). The CDR3 is 15 amino acids. DNA for the CDR3: TGTGCCAGCAGTTACCCGGACAGGGGGAATGAAAAACTGTTTTTT. This sequence encodes CASSYPDRGNEKLFF.

This chain links TRBV2 with TRBJ1-6, with 7 bases matching TRBD1. CDR1 is SNHLY, CDR2 FYNNEI, per germline. V trimming: 3 bases; J trimming: 7 bases; junction bases outside the gene matches: 9. The CDR3 spans 16 residues. CDR3 sequence: CASSEGQILPNSPLHF. In DNA, the CDR3 is TGTGCCAGCAGTGAGGGACAGATACTACCAAATTCACCCCTCCACTTT.

The V call is TRBV7-2, the J call TRBJ2-5; TRBD1 aligns across 8 bases. Germline V CDR1 and CDR2: SGHTA, FQGNSA. There are 15 residues in the CDR3. The V and J ends lost 4 bases and 5 bases, in that order; junction bases with no gene match: 9. CDR3 residues: CASSYQGAGRETQYF. CDR3 DNA sequence: TGTGCCAGCAGCTATCAGGGGGCAGGCCGGGAGACCCAGTACTTC. Combining the CDR3 with reference TRBV7-2 and TRBJ2-5 gives the whole variable domain GAGVSQSPSNKVTEKGKDVELRCDPISGHTALYWYRQSLGQGLEFLIYFQGNSAPDKSGLPSDRFSAERTGGSVSTLTIQRTQQEDSAVYLCASSYQGAGRETQYFGPGTRLLVL.

Turning to this clone: Additional DNA sequences in this sample encode the identical CDR3. The CDR3 bases are TGTGCCAGCAGCTTCACCGGGGGCACAGATACGCAGTATTTT. Translating it yields CASSFTGGTDTQYF. The chain combines TRBV7-2 with TRBJ2-3; a possible D gene is TRBD2 (5 bases). Germline CDR1 and CDR2: SGHTA and FQGNSA. V lost 3 bases and J lost 1, with 8 bases in between. The CDR3 runs 14 residues.

The chain links TRBV28 to TRBJ1-2; D may be TRBD1 (5 bases). V lost 10 bases, J lost 7 bases, and 10 bases lay in between. This CDR3 comprises 10 residues. Per the germline V gene, CDR1 is MDHEN and CDR2 is SYDVKM. CDR3 nucleotide sequence: TGTGCCACCGGGGCAATTGGCTACACCTTC. Translation gives CATGAIGYTF.

As to this clone: Other DNA sequences in the same sample also yield this CDR3. The genes are TRBV10-3 and TRBJ1-3; D not resolved. CDR3 size: 13 residues. V lost 6 bases and J 0 bases, leaving 6 bases between the germline ends. Per germline, CDR1 ENHRY and CDR2 SYGVKD. The CDR3 nucleotides read TGTGCCATCAGGGGTGCCTCTGGAAACACCATATATTTT. It codes for CAIRGASGNTIYF.

The genes are TRBV6-5 and TRBJ2-2; weak D call: TRBD1 (5 bases). The CDR3 has 14 residues. Germline V gene sequence: CDR1 MNHEY, CDR2 SVGAGI. Deletions cut 7 bases from V and 6 bases from J, with 15 bases between. The CDR3 sequence is CASTLDRTSGELFF. Written as DNA, the CDR3 is TGTGCCAGCACCCTCGATCGGACATCCGGGGAGCTGTTTTTT.

In regard to this clone: The sample contains more than one DNA sequence encoding this CDR3. This chain uses TRBV7-2 with TRBJ1-5; D ambiguous. The germline V gene encodes CDR1 SGHTA and CDR2 FQGNSA. Trimming took 3 bases from V and 3 from J, leaving 3 bases between them. The CDR3 runs to 12 residues. The CDR3: CASSFNNQPQHF. The DNA for the CDR3 is TGTGCCAGCAGCTTCAACAATCAGCCCCAGCATTTT.

The chain joins TRBV9 to TRBJ1-6; D call uncertain. Germline CDR1 is SGDLS and CDR2 is YYNGEE. V lost 3 bases to trimming and J lost 7 bases, with 14 bases between them. This CDR3 region has 15 residues. This chain's CDR3 is CASSAHRELNSPLHF. The CDR3 DNA reads as TGTGCCAGCAGCGCACACCGGGAGCTAAATTCACCCCTCCACTTT.